Below, 16 T cell receptor beta chains from the same sample are listed, as sequenced in a study of blood T cell repertoires in COVID-19. Sequencing was performed with immunoSEQ multiplex PCR; in TCRdb, only in-frame clones are kept and a portion is missing. The repertoire consists of 100,000 or so clones, with roughly 88% occurring once and the leading ten covering about 0.51%. Sequencing was performed on peripheral blood. These receptors came from a man between 60 and 75 years old with acute or convalescent COVID-19.

The chain carries TRBV5-1 and TRBJ1-2, with no clear D. The CDR3 runs 14 residues. V was pared by 0 bases and J by 8 bases, with 14 bases between. In germline, CDR1 is SGHRS, CDR2 YFSETQ. CDR3: CASSLAVSFEGYTF. CDR3 nucleotide sequence: TGCGCCAGCAGCTTGGCTGTTTCATTTGAGGGCTACACCTTC.

The genes are TRBV5-1 and TRBJ2-2; no reliable D call. The V end was cut by 7 bases, the J end by 0 bases, with 13 bases between. This CDR3 is built from 15 residues. Germline V gene lookup returns CDR1 SGHRS and CDR2 YFSETQ. In DNA, the CDR3 is TGCGCCAGCTCCCCGTTAGAAGCGAACACCGGGGAGCTGTTTTTT. This sequence encodes CASSPLEANTGELFF.

This rearrangement joins TRBV4-1 to TRBJ1-5, with D tentatively TRBD1 (6 bases). The V end lost 0 bases, the J end lost 9 bases, and 15 bases lay between the germline ends. Germline V CDR1 and CDR2: MGHRA, YSYEKL. The CDR3 covers 15 residues. Written as DNA, the CDR3 is TGCGCCAGCAGCCAAGATATGGGGGCGGGCGTGCCCCAGCATTTT. Amino acid sequence: CASSQDMGAGVPQHF.

This clone appeared a few times. The CDR3 spells CASSPGRGGGFSTDTQYF. The CDR3 nucleotides read TGTGCCAGCAGCCCCGGTAGAGGCGGGGGGTTTAGCACAGATACGCAGTATTTT. The chain employs TRBV7-9 and TRBJ2-3; 8 bases agree with TRBD2. This CDR3 spans 18 amino acids. With V trimmed by 5 bases and J by 0 bases, 13 bases remained unmatched. Germline CDR1 reads SEHNR; CDR2 reads FQNEAQ (reference sequence). Drawing the rest from reference TRBV7-9 and TRBJ2-3, the complete variable domain is DTGVSQNPRHKITKRGQNVTFRCDPISEHNRLYWYRQTLGQGPEFLTYFQNEAQLEKSRLLSDRFSAERPKGSFSTLEIQRTEQGDSAMYLCASSPGRGGGFSTDTQYFGPGTRLTVL.

The chain joins TRBV24-1 to TRBJ1-6; no clear D gene. V lost 10 bases and J 8 bases, leaving 8 bases between the germline ends. Per germline, CDR1 KGHDR and CDR2 SFDVKD. CDR3 size: 11 residues. The CDR3 sequence: CATTSYSPLHF. The CDR3 DNA follows: TGTGCCACGACATCTTATTCACCCCTCCACTTT.

The chain links TRBV5-1 to TRBJ2-2; perhaps TRBD2 as D (6 bases). The CDR3 length is 14 residues. Germline values: CDR1 SGHRS, CDR2 YFSETQ. With 4 bases removed from V and 3 bases from J, the gap between germline ends came to 10 bases. The CDR3 nucleotides read TGCGCCAGCAGCATGGGACTTTACACCGGGGAGCTGTTTTTT. Translation: CASSMGLYTGELFF.

As DNA, the CDR3 is TGTGCCTGGAGTGTACGGGGAATTTCGTACGAGCAGTACTTC. It yields the protein CAWSVRGISYEQYF. This chain uses TRBV30 with TRBJ2-7; tentative D call: TRBD2 (5 bases). Trimming cost V 0 bases and J 4 bases, with 13 bases left between them. This CDR3 has 14 residues. Germline CDR1 and CDR2: GTSNPN and SVGIG (reference sequence). Combining the CDR3 with reference TRBV30 and TRBJ2-7 gives the whole variable domain SQTIHQWPATLVQPVGSPLSLECTVEGTSNPNLYWYRQAAGRGLQLLFYSVGIGQISSEVPQNLSASRPQDRQFILSSKKLLLSDSGFYLCAWSVRGISYEQYFGPGTRLTVT.

The chain is built from TRBV19 and TRBJ2-2; TRBD1 agrees at 8 bases. In germline, CDR1 is LNHDA, CDR2 SQIVND (reference sequence). With V trimmed by 5 bases and J by 2 bases, 7 bases remained unmatched. This CDR3 comprises 16 residues. This chain's CDR3 is CASSPQDRANTGELFF. The CDR3 coding sequence is TGTGCCAGTAGTCCACAGGACAGGGCAAACACCGGGGAGCTGTTTTTT.

The genes are TRBV5-1 and TRBJ2-7, with 9 positions matching TRBD2. Germline CDR1 and CDR2: SGHRS and YFSETQ. The V segment lost 4 bases and the J segment 6 bases; nucleotides outside the gene matches: 14. This CDR3 has 16 amino acids. The CDR3 DNA is TGCGCCAGCAGCACCCAACCAGCGGGAGGTTCTGGCGAGCAGTACTTC. It translates to CASSTQPAGGSGEQYF.

J is TRBJ1-1 and V is TRBV5-4, with D uncertain. V was shortened by 1 base and J by 0 bases, with 25 bases between the two germline ends. Germline V CDR1 and CDR2: SGHNT, YYREEE (reference sequence). The CDR3 length is 20 residues. CDR3 amino acids: CASSLNSPIFYYGMNTEAFF. The CDR3 DNA reads TGTGCCAGCAGCTTGAACAGCCCGATATTTTATTACGGGATGAACACTGAAGCTTTCTTT.

The chain recombines TRBV9 with TRBJ2-2; perhaps TRBD2 as D (6 bases). V shed 2 bases and J shed 3 bases, with 17 bases lying between them. There are 17 residues in the CDR3. Germline V gene sequence: CDR1 SGDLS, CDR2 YYNGEE. In nucleotides, the CDR3 is TGTGCCAGCAGCGTCCTCGCTGGGGGGTCGGACACCGGGGAGCTGTTTTTT. It translates to CASSVLAGGSDTGELFF.

The chain links TRBV2 to TRBJ1-3, with 7 bases fitting TRBD1. In germline, CDR1 is SNHLY, CDR2 FYNNEI. The J segment lost 0 bases and the V segment lost 1 base, leaving 9 bases of the junction unmatched. The CDR3 is 18 residues long. CDR3 DNA: TGTGCCAGCAGTGAAGGATTTGGGGACAGATTCTCTGGAAACACCATATATTTT. Protein product: CASSEGFGDRFSGNTIYF.

Remarks on this clone: This same CDR3 is encoded by further DNA sequences in the sample. The J gene is TRBJ1-1, the V gene TRBV12-3 or TRBV12-4; TRBD1 matches 7 bases. J was trimmed by 4 bases and V by 2 bases; bases with no gene match: 1. This CDR3 comprises 13 residues. Here the CDR3 reads CASSLSGGTEAFF. CDR3 DNA sequence: TGTGCCAGCAGTTTATCAGGGGGCACTGAAGCTTTCTTT.

The chain joins TRBV7-2 to TRBJ2-2; 7 bases map to TRBD2. V lost 5 bases and J lost 2; bases outside the gene matches: 5. Germline lookup yields CDR1 SGHTA and CDR2 FQGNSA. The CDR3 totals 15 residues. The CDR3 protein is CASSPGTTNTGELFF. The DNA of the CDR3 is TGTGCCAGCAGCCCCGGGACTACCAACACCGGGGAGCTGTTTTTT. The whole variable domain, remainder taken from reference TRBV7-2 and TRBJ2-2, is GAGVSQSPSNKVTEKGKDVELRCDPISGHTALYWYRQSLGQGLEFLIYFQGNSAPDKSGLPSDRFSAERTGGSVSTLTIQRTQQEDSAVYLCASSPGTTNTGELFFGEGSRLTVL.

CDR3 loop: CASTRGENIQYF. The CDR3 DNA reads as TGTGCCAGTACCCGGGGGGAAAACATTCAGTACTTC. This chain uses TRBV19 with TRBJ2-4, with TRBD2 matching over 7 bases. The CDR3 totals 12 residues. From germline, CDR1 is LNHDA and CDR2 SQIVND (reference sequence). The J segment lost 5 bases and the V segment lost 7 bases, leaving 2 bases of the junction unmatched. Together with reference TRBV19 and TRBJ2-4, the CDR3 gives the full variable domain: DGGITQSPKYLFRKEGQNVTLSCEQNLNHDAMYWYRQDPGQGLRLIYYSQIVNDFQKGDIAEGYSVSREKKESFPLTVTSAQKNPTAFYLCASTRGENIQYFGAGTRLSVL.

This chain joins TRBV5-3 and TRBJ1-5; 7 bases are shared with TRBD1. TRBV5-3 is labeled an ORF, and its function is uncertain. The J segment lost 1 base and the V segment lost 0 bases, leaving 4 bases of the junction unmatched. The CDR3 is 16 residues long. The CDR3 DNA follows: TGTGCCAGAAGCTTGGGACAGGGTTCAAGCAATCAGCCCCAGCATTTT. As protein: CARSLGQGSSNQPQHF.